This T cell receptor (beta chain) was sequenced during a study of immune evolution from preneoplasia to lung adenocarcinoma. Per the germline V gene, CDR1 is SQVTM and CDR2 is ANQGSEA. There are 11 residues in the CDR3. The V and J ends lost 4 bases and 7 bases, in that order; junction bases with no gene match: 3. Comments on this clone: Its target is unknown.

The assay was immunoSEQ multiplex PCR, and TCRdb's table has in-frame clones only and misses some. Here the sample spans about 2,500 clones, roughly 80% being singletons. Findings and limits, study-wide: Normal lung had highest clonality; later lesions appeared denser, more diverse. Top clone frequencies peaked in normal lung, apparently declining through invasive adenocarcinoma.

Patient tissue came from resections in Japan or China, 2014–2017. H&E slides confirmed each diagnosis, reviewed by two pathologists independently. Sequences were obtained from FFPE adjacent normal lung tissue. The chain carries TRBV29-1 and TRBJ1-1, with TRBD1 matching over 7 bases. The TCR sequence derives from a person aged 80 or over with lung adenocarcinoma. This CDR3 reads CSVAGQREAFF. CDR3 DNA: TGCAGCGTTGCGGGACAGCGTGAAGCTTTCTTT. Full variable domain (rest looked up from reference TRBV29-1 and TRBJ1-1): SAVISQKPSRDICQRGTSLTIQCQVDSQVTMMFWYRQQPGQSLTLIATANQGSEATYESGFVIDKFPISRPNLTFSTLTVSNMSPEDSSIYLCSVAGQREAFFGQGTRLTVV.